This T cell receptor (beta chain) was documented in a study of CD8 T cells in Susac syndrome. With random hexamers, roughly 0.45 to 1 ug RNA was reverse transcribed. TCR beta CDR3 was amplified by immunoSEQ covering 54 Vbeta and 13 Jbeta. A single record per CDR3 protein comes from TCRdb applying MiXCR to the immunoSEQ multiplex PCR reads. The repertoire holds just under 150,000 distinct CDR3 sequences, with 94% as singletons. Germline V CDR1 and CDR2: SGHTA, FQGNSA. The CDR3 covers 13 residues. As regards this clonotype: Germline and junction disagree at one end, which may indicate a read error.

This chain joins TRBV7-2 and TRBJ2-1, with TRBD2 matching over 10 bases. The TCR originated in a human donor in good health. Material for sequencing was CD4+ T cells from PBMCs. Written as DNA, the CDR3 is TGTGCCAGCAGCCTAGCGGGAGCAGTAAGGCAGTTCTTC. Amino acid sequence: CASSLAGAVRQFF.